A selection of T cell receptor beta chains follows, all from one sample in a study of shared clonotypes between healthy human individuals. Sequencing was performed with immunoSEQ multiplex PCR; in TCRdb, only in-frame clones are kept and a portion is missing. The top ten clones hold around 1.7% of a sample with about 2.1 million clones, roughly 93% of them seen once. Specimen: naive CD8+ T cells from PBMCs. The receptors were gathered from a man aged 18 to 29 in good health. Some clones in this sample may be carry-over from other donors' samples. The CDR3 runs from the conserved cysteine through the conserved F or W. The D gene is left open where the match is weak. Only some rows state a clone size, as once, few, many or a class for expanded clones.

D gene: .; V gene: TRBV29-1; J gene: TRBJ2-7; clone size: once; CDR3 protein: CSVSEGEIGYEQYF; CDR3 DNA: TGCAGCGTCTCAGAAGGGGAGATCGGGTACGAGCAGTACTTC
D gene: TRBD2; V gene: TRBV27; J gene: TRBJ2-1; clone size: .; CDR3 protein: CASSPSQTGLAEYNEQFF; CDR3 DNA: TGTGCCAGCAGTCCTAGTCAGACGGGACTAGCGGAATACAATGAGCAGTTCTTC
D gene: TRBD2; V gene: TRBV27; J gene: TRBJ2-7; clone size: .; CDR3 protein: CASSLTLAGTYEQYF; CDR3 DNA: TGTGCCAGCAGTTTAACGCTAGCGGGTACCTACGAGCAGTACTTC
D gene: TRBD1; V gene: TRBV6-6; J gene: TRBJ1-2; clone size: .; CDR3 protein: CASGDRSYGYTF; CDR3 DNA: TGTGCCAGTGGGGACAGATCCTATGGCTACACCTTC
D gene: .; V gene: TRBV27; J gene: TRBJ1-1; clone size: .; CDR3 protein: CASSLVGTGTEAFF; CDR3 DNA: TGTGCCAGCAGTTTAGTTGGGACCGGGACTGAAGCTTTCTTT
D gene: .; V gene: TRBV4-1; J gene: TRBJ2-5; clone size: .; CDR3 protein: CASSQVDSQETQYF; CDR3 DNA: TGCGCCAGCAGCCAAGTGGACAGTCAAGAGACCCAGTACTTC
D gene: .; V gene: TRBV9; J gene: TRBJ1-5; clone size: .; CDR3 protein: CASSVGWGSNQPQHF; CDR3 DNA: TGTGCCAGCAGCGTAGGTTGGGGTAGCAATCAGCCCCAGCATTTT
D gene: .; V gene: TRBV27; J gene: TRBJ2-7; clone size: .; CDR3 protein: CASSLLAGDGYEQYF; CDR3 DNA: TGTGCCAGCAGCCTACTTGCGGGCGATGGCTACGAGCAGTACTTC
D gene: .; V gene: TRBV5-6; J gene: TRBJ2-5; clone size: .; CDR3 protein: CASSLAVQGVYQETQYF; CDR3 DNA: TGTGCCAGCAGCTTGGCTGTCCAGGGCGTATACCAAGAGACCCAGTACTTC
D gene: TRBD1; V gene: TRBV7-9; J gene: TRBJ1-4; clone size: .; CDR3 protein: CASSLQGRTPGQEGEKLFF; CDR3 DNA: TGTGCCAGCAGCTTACAAGGGCGAACCCCGGGACAGGAGGGAGAAAAACTGTTTTTT
D gene: .; V gene: TRBV2; J gene: TRBJ1-1; clone size: once; CDR3 protein: CASSGTLRENTEAFF; CDR3 DNA: TGTGCCAGCAGCGGGACACTACGGGAGAACACTGAAGCTTTCTTT